Listed here is a single TCR beta chain. The antigen remains undetermined. The entry originates in a study of cytomegalovirus exposure and HLA in healthy donors. General study findings and limits: Later analysis reportedly placed an Asian-associated ancestry cluster below the roughly 630-donor mean in N-insertions. Cytomegalovirus-associated status was assigned to about 170 TCR beta chains.

All the people who gave samples were healthy bone marrow donors. This PCR relied on a set of 60 Vbeta primers and 13 Jbeta primers. Sequenced by immunoSEQ multiplex PCR; TCRdb stores in-frame clones only, minus some. The top ten clones hold 3% of a sample with around 150,000 clones, 60% to 75% of them seen once. The CDR3 contains 13 residues. CDR1 and CDR2 from the germline V gene are SGHAT and FQNNGV. The ends were cut back, 6 bases at V and 5 bases at J, with 8 bases in the middle. The sequence was obtained from a woman between 45 and 65 years old in good health and CMV-seropositive. Sequencing was carried out using PBMCs. The chain has TRBV11-2 and TRBJ1-6; D perhaps matches TRBD1 (6 bases). The CDR3 is CASSWTDNSPLHF. In nucleotides, the CDR3 is TGTGCCAGCAGTTGGACAGATAATTCACCCCTCCACTTT. The variable domain in full, with the rest retrieved from reference TRBV11-2 and TRBJ1-6, is EAGVAQSPRYKIIEKRQSVAFWCNPISGHATLYWYQQILGQGPKLLIQFQNNGVVDDSQLPKDRFSAERLKGVDSTLKIQPAKLEDSAVYLCASSWTDNSPLHFGNGTRLTVT.